The clone carrying this T cell receptor (beta chain) was picked up a small number of times. The source of the sample is a study of human T cells and chemical hapten exposure. This CDR3 has 13 amino acids. Germline CDR1 reads LNHDA; CDR2 reads SQIVND (reference sequence). J was trimmed by 6 bases and V by 3 bases; bases with no gene match: 1. Each CDR3 protein gets one entry after TCRdb re-called the RACE reads with MiXCR. The sample comprises some 400,000 distinct CDR3 sequences, around 4.8% of which are singletons, and over 2% rests with the top ten. Time point here: patch test 1, 2 weeks after DPC sensitization. Treatment: therapeutic diphenylcyclopropenone sensitization with weekly scalp DPC.

The chain carries TRBV19 and TRBJ2-2; 7 nucleotides align to TRBD2. The sequence came from a woman aged 45-59 years with alopecia areata. Some clones in this sample may be carry-over from other donors' samples. This material consisted of whole blood, taken in connection with sensitization to the hapten diphenylcyclopropenone (DPC). CDR3 sequence (DNA): TGTGCCAGTAGTATGGGAGGGGCCGGGGAGCTGTTTTTT. Translated, it gives CASSMGGAGELFF.